The 8 T cell receptor beta chains below come from one sample, sequenced in a study of T cells after yellow fever vaccination. TCRdb used MiXCR to reprocess the 5' RACE reads, holding one entry per CDR3 protein. The sample has around 600,000 distinct CDR3 sequences, approximately 13% seen once. The source was PBMCs, collected on the day of the yellow fever booster vaccination. The receptors were gathered from a man aged 30 to 39 who received the YFV17D yellow fever vaccine.

The chain uses TRBV6-5 and TRBJ1-5, with D unclear. The CDR3 extends over 13 amino acids. V was trimmed by 3 bases and J by 8 bases, leaving 11 bases between them. Germline assignment: CDR1 MNHEY and CDR2 SVGAGI. The CDR3: CASSYTATEPQHF. DNA for the CDR3: TGTGCCAGCAGTTATACGGCCACCGAGCCCCAGCATTTT.

The table lists this clonotype with a few counts. The CDR3 DNA reads TGTGCCAGCAGGAGTAACGCTGACTATGGCTACACCTTC. Translation gives CASRSNADYGYTF. V gene TRBV9 combines with J gene TRBJ1-2, with D unclear. The V end was cut by 5 bases, the J end by 3 bases, with 11 bases between. Germline V lookup: CDR1 SGDLS, CDR2 YYNGEE. This CDR3 is built from 13 residues.

This clonotype has a handful of counts. The V and J genes are TRBV6-1 and TRBJ2-3; 9 bases fit TRBD2. V lost 4 bases, J lost 2 bases, and 4 bases stayed unmatched. The germline gives CDR1 MNHNS, CDR2 SASEGT. The length of the CDR3 is 15 residues. As DNA, the CDR3 is TGTGCCAGCAGTGCTAGCGGGGCATCCACAGATACGCAGTATTTT. Its translation is CASSASGASTDTQYF.

V and J are TRBV7-2 and TRBJ2-7, with a weak D call TRBD1 (6 bases). The CDR3 spans 15 residues. CDR1 is SGHTA, CDR2 FQGNSA, per germline. V lost 5 bases, J lost 3 bases, and 17 bases lay in between. CDR3 coding DNA: TGTGCCAGCAGCCGATCACAGGGTTCCGGCTACGAGCAGTACTTC. Its protein product is CASSRSQGSGYEQYF.

The chain employs TRBV20-1 and TRBJ2-6, with D possibly being TRBD1 (6 bases). V lost 5 bases and J lost 0, with 11 bases in between. CDR3 length: 15 amino acids. Germline values: CDR1 DFQATT, CDR2 SNEGSKA (reference sequence). The CDR3 here is CSAGLGGSGANVLTF. CDR3 in DNA: TGCAGTGCTGGTCTAGGGGGCTCTGGGGCCAACGTCCTGACTTTC.

The rearrangement uses TRBV19 and TRBJ2-1, with TRBD2 identical over 7 bases. The CDR3 runs 14 residues. Per the germline V gene, CDR1 is LNHDA and CDR2 is SQIVND (reference sequence). Trimming took 4 bases from V and 12 from J; bases not matched to a gene: 12. The CDR3 DNA sequence: TGTGCCAGTAGTACCCCGGGACTACTTATCGGGCAGTTCTTC. Amino acids: CASSTPGLLIGQFF.

This clonotype appeared once. V usage is TRBV20-1 and J usage is TRBJ1-3; possible D gene TRBD1, 6 bases. V lost 6 bases to trimming and J lost 1 base, with 13 bases between them. This CDR3 spans 14 amino acids. CDR1 is DFQATT, CDR2 SNEGSKA, per germline (reference sequence). The CDR3 nucleotides read TGCAGTGCCCCACAGGGAGGGTCTGGAAACACCATATATTTT. Translated, it gives CSAPQGGSGNTIYF.

This clonotype was detected a few times. The J gene is TRBJ2-7, the V gene TRBV3-1; the match to TRBD2 covers 8 bases. The CDR3 has 16 amino acids. Germline V gene sequence: CDR1 LGHDT, CDR2 YNNKEL (reference sequence). Trimming took 0 bases from V and 4 from J; bases not matched to a gene: 8. The CDR3 DNA follows: TGTGCCAGCAGCCAAGACCCGGGACTAGGAGAATACGAGCAGTACTTC. The encoded protein is CASSQDPGLGEYEQYF.